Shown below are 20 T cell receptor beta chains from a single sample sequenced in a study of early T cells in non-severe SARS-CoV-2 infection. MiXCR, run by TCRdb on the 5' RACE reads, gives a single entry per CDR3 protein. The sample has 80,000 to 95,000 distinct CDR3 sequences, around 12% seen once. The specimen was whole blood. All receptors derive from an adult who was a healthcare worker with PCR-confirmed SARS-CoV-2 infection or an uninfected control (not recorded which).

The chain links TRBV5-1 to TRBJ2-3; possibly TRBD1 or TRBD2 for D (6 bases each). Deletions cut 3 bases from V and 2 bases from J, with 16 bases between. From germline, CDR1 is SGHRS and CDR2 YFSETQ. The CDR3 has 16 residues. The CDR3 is CASSWGDNEHTDTQYF. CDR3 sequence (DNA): TGCGCCAGCAGCTGGGGGGACAACGAGCACACAGATACGCAGTATTTT.

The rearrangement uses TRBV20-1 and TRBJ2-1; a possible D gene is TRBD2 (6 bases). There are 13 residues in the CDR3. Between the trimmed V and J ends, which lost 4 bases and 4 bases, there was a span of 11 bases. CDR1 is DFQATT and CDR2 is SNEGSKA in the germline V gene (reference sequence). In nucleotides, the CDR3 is TGCAGTGCTATCCCCAGCGGGTACAATGAGCAGTTCTTC. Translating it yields CSAIPSGYNEQFF.

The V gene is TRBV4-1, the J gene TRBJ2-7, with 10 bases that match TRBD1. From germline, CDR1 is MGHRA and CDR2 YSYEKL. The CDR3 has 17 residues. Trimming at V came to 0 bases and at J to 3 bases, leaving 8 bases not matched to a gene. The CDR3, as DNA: TGCGCCAGCAGCCAAGACCCCCGGACAGGGGGTCTCTACGAGCAGTACTTC. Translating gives CASSQDPRTGGLYEQYF.

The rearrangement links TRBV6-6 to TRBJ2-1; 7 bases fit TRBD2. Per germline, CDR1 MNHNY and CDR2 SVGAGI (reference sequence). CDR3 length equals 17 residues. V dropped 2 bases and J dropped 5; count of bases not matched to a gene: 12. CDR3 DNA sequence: TGTGCCAGCAGTTACAAGGGTTACCTAGCGGACGACAATGAGCAGTTCTTC. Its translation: CASSYKGYLADDNEQFF.

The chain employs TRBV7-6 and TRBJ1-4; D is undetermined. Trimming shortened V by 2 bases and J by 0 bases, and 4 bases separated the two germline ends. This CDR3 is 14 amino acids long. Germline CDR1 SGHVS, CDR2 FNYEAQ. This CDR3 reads CASSLKATNEKLFF. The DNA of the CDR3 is TGTGCCAGCAGCTTAAAGGCAACTAATGAAAAACTGTTTTTT.

CDR3 in amino acids: CASSLRKGLAGVDGEQFF. CDR3 in DNA: TGCGCCAGCAGCCTAAGGAAGGGACTAGCGGGAGTCGATGGAGAGCAGTTCTTC. The gene calls are TRBV4-1 and TRBJ2-1; 14 nucleotides match TRBD2. The germline CDR1 and CDR2 sequences are MGHRA and YSYEKL. The CDR3 has 18 amino acids. J lost 10 bases, V lost 4 bases, and 15 bases had no gene match.

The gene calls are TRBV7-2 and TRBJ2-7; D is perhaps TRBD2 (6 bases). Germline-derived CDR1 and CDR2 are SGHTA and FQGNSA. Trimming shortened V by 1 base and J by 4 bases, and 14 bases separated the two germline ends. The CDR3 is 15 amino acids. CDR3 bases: TGTGCCAGCAGCTTAGGGTTCCGGGGGAGGTACGAGCAGTACTTC. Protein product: CASSLGFRGRYEQYF.

The DNA of the CDR3 is TGCAGCGTTGATGCAGGGGAAGGAAACACCATATATTTT. It encodes CSVDAGEGNTIYF. This chain uses TRBV29-1 with TRBJ1-3, with D perhaps matching TRBD1 (6 bases). The germline V and J ends were trimmed by 3 bases and 4 bases, with 10 bases remaining between them. The CDR3 is 13 residues long. The germline V gene has CDR1 SQVTM and CDR2 ANQGSEA.

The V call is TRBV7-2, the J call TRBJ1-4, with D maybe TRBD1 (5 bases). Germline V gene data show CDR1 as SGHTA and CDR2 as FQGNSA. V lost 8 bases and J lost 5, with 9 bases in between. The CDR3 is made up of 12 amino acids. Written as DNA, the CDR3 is TGTGCCAGCGGGGGGTTGAATGAAAAACTGTTTTTT. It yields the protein CASGGLNEKLFF.

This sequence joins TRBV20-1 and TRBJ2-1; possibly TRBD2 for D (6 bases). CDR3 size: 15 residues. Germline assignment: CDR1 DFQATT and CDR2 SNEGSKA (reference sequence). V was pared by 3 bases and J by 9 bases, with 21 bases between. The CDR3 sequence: CSASLTRGSPGEQFF. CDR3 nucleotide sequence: TGCAGTGCTAGCCTAACCCGGGGGTCCCCGGGTGAGCAGTTCTTC.

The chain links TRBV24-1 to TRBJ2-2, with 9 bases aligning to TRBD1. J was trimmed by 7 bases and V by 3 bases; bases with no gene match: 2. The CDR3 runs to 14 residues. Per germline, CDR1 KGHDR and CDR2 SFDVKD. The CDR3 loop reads CATSDGTGFGELFF. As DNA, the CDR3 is TGTGCCACCAGTGATGGGACAGGGTTCGGGGAGCTGTTTTTT.

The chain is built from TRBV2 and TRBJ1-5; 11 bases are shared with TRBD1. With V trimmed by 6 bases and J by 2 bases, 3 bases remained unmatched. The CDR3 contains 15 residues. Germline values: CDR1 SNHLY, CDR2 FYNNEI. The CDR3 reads CASSGQGAGNQPQHF. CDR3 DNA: TGTGCCAGCAGCGGACAGGGGGCCGGCAATCAGCCCCAGCATTTT.

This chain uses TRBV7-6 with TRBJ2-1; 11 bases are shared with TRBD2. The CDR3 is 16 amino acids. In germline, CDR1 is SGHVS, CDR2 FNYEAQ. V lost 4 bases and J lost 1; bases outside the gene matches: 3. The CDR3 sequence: CASSSTSGGSYNEQFF. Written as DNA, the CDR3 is TGTGCCAGCAGCTCAACTAGCGGGGGATCCTACAATGAGCAGTTCTTC.

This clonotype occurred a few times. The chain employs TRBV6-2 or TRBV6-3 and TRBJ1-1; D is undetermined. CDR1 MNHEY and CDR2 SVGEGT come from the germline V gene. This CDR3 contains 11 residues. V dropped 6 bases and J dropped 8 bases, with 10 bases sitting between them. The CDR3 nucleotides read TGTGCCAGCAGGGTCGGTCCGGAAGCTTTCTTT. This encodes CASRVGPEAFF.

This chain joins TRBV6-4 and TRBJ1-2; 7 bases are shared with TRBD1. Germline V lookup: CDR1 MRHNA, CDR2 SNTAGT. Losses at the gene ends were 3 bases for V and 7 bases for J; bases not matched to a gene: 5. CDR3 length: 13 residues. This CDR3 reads CASSEQGGAGYTF. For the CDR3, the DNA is TGTGCCAGCAGTGAGCAGGGGGGCGCTGGCTACACCTTC.

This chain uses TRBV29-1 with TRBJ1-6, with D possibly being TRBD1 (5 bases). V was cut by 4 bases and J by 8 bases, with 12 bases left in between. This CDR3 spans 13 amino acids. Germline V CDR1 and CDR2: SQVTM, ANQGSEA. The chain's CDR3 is CSVGRGRDSPLHF. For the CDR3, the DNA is TGCAGCGTTGGAAGGGGCCGGGATTCACCCCTCCACTTT.

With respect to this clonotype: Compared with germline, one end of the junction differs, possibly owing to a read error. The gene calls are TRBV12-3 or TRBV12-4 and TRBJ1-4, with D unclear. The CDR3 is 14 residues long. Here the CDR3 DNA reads TGTGTCAGCAGTTTGTTCGTCGTTAATGAAAAACTGTTTTTT. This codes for CVSSLFVVNEKLFF.

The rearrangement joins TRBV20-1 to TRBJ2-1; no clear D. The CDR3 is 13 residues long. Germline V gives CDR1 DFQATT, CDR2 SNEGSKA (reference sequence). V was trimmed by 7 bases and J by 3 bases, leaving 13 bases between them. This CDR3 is CSVPRRDYNEQFF. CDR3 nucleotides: TGCAGTGTACCCAGAAGGGACTACAATGAGCAGTTCTTC.

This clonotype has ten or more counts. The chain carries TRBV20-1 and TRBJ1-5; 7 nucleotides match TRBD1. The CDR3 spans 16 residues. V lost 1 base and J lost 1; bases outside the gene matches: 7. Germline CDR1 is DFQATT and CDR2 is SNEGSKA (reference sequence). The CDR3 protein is CSARVFGTESNQPQHF. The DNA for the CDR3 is TGCAGTGCTAGAGTTTTCGGGACAGAAAGCAATCAGCCCCAGCATTTT.

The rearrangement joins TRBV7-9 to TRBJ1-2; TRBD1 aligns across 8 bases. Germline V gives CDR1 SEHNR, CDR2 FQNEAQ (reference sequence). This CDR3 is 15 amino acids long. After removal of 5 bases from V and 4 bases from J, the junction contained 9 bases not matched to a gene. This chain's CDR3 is CASSASGGAGYGYTF. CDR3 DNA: TGTGCCAGCAGCGCTTCAGGGGGCGCGGGCTATGGCTACACCTTC.